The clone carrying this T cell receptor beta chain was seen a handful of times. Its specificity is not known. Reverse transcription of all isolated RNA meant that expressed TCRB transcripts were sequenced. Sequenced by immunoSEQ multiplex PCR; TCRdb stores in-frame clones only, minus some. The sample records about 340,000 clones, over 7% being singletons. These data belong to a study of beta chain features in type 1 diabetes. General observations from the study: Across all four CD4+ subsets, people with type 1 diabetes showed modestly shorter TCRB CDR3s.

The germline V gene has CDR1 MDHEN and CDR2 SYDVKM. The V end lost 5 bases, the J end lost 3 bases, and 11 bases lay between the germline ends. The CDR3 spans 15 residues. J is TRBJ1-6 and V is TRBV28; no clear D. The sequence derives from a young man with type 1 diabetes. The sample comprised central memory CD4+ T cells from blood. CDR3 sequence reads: CASSGGNGYNSPLHF. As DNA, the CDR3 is TGTGCCAGCAGTGGCGGGAACGGCTATAATTCACCCCTCCACTTT. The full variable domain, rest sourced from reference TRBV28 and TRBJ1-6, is DVKVTQSSRYLVKRTGEKVFLECVQDMDHENMFWYRQDPGLGLRLIYFSYDVKMKEKGDIPEGYSVSREKKERFSLILESASTNQTSMYLCASSGGNGYNSPLHFGNGTRLTVT.